This T cell receptor (beta chain) was identified during a study of T cells in Graves' hyperthyroidism and ophthalmopathy. From germline, CDR1 is WNHNN and CDR2 SYGVQD (reference sequence). The V end lost 2 bases, the J end lost 5 bases, and 9 bases lay between the germline ends. The CDR3 contains 13 residues. RNA transcripts provided the source from which TCR beta CDR3 regions were amplified. First-round RT-PCR with HTBI primers amplified the TCR CDR3 region. TCRdb used MiXCR to reprocess the multiplex PCR reads, holding one entry per CDR3 protein. The sample holds around 200,000 distinct CDR3 sequences, around 17% seen once.

J is TRBJ1-2 and V is TRBV10-1; no reliable D call. The sequence was obtained from a middle-aged man with Graves' hyperthyroidism. The sequenced sample was blood. The CDR3 reads CASSEGLGYGYTF. The DNA of the CDR3 is TGCGCCAGCAGTGAGGGACTTGGTTATGGCTACACCTTC.